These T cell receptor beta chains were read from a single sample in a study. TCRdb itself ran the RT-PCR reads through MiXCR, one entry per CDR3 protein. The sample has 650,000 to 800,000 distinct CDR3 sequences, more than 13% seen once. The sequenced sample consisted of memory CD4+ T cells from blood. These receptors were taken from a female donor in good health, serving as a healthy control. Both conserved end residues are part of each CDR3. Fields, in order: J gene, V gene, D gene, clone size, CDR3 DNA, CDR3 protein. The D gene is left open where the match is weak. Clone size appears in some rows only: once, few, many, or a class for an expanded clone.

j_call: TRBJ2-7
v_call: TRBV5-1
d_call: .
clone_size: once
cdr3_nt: TGCGCCAGCAGCCTGTTCGGGATAGGGGCTTCCTACGAGCAGTACTTC
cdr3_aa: CASSLFGIGASYEQYF

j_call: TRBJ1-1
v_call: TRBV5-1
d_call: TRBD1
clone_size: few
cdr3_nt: TGCGCCAGCAGGTCCGGGGGGACAGGAACTGAAGCTTTCTTT
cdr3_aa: CASRSGGTGTEAFF

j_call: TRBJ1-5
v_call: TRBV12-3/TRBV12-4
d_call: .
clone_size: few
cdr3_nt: TGTGCCAGCAGTTCATTTCCAGGGACGAGGAGCAATCAGCCCCAGCATTTT
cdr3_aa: CASSSFPGTRSNQPQHF

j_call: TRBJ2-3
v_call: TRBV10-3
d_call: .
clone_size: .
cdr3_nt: TGTGCCATCAGTGAGGGTAGGGAAGATACGCAGTATTTT
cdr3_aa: CAISEGREDTQYF

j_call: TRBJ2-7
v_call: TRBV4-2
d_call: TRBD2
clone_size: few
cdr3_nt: TGTGCCAGCAGCCAAGATCGCGGGAGCTCCTACGAGCAGTACTTC
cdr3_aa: CASSQDRGSSYEQYF

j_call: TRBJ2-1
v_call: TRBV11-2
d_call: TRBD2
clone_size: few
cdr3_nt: TGTGCCAGCAGCTTAGTTGGCGGGAGCTTGGGAAATGAGCAGTTCTTC
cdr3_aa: CASSLVGGSLGNEQFF

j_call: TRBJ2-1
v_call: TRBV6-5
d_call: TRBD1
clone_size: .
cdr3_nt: TGTGCCAGCAGTTACTTAGGACAGGGGGCGTCGGGTAATGACAATGAGCAGTTCTTC
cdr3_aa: CASSYLGQGASGNDNEQFF

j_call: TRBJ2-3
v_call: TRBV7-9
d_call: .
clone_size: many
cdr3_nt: TGTGCCAGCAGCTCGTACGGGTCCCCCAATACGCAGTATTTT
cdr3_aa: CASSSYGSPNTQYF

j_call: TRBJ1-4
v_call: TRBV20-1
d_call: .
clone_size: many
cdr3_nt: TGCAGTGCTAGACGAGACGGAAATGAAAAACTGTTTTTT
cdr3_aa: CSARRDGNEKLFF

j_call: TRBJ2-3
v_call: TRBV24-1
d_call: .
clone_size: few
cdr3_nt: TGTGCCACCGGACTACGGGGAAGCACAGATACGCAGTATTTT
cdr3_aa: CATGLRGSTDTQYF

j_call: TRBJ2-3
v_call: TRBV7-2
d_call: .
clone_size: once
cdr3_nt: TGTGCCAGCAGCTCATACATGACAGATACGCAGTATTTT
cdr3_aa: CASSSYMTDTQYF

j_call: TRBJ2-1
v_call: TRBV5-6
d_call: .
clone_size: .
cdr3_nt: TGTGCCAGCAGCTTGTTCGGGGTAGCTGTCCACAATGAGCAGTTCTTC
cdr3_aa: CASSLFGVAVHNEQFF

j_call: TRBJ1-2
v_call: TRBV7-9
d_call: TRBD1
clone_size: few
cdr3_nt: TGTGCCAGCAGCTCGACAGGGGGGGTAATCGGAGGTGGCTACACCTTC
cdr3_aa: CASSSTGGVIGGGYTF

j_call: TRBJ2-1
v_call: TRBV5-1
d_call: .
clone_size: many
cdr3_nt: TGCGCCAGCAGCTTGGGGCAGGGCCTCCACAATGAGCAGTTCTTC
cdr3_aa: CASSLGQGLHNEQFF

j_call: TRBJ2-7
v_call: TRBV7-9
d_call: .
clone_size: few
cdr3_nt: TGTGCCAGCAGCTCCCTAAGCGGAACCTACGAGCAGTACTTC
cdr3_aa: CASSSLSGTYEQYF

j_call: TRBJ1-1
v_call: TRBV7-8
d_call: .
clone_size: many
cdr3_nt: TGTGCCAGCATCCAAGGGTCCATGAACACTGAAGCTTTCTTT
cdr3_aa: CASIQGSMNTEAFF

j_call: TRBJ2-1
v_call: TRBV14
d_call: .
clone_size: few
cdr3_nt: TGTGCCAGCAGCCAGTTAAGACTCGTGCAGTTCTTC
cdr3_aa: CASSQLRLVQFF

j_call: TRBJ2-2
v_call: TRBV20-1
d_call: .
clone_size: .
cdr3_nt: TGCAGCGGCCGGGGGATGGCCGGGGAGCTGTTTTTT
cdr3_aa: CSGRGMAGELFF

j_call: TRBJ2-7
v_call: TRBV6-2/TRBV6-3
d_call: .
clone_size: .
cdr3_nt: TGTGCCAGCAGTTACCGGGATTTGTCCTACGAGCAGTACTTC
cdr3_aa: CASSYRDLSYEQYF

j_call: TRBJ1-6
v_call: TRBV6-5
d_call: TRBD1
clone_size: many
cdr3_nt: TGTGCCAGCAGTTACTCGGCGGGACAGGGGAGTACACCCCTCCACTTT
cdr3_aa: CASSYSAGQGSTPLHF

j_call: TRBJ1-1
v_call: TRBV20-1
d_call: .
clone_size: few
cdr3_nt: TGCAGTGCACCGTCGAGCTGGGGAGCTTTCTTT
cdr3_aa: CSAPSSWGAFF

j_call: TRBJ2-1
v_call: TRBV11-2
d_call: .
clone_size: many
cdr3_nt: TGTGCCAGCAGCCCCGGAGGTTCATTCCTTAACTCCTACAATGAGCAGTTCTTC
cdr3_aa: CASSPGGSFLNSYNEQFF

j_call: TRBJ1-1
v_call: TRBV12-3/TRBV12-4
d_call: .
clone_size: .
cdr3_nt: TGTGCCAGCAGTTTAAGTACAACCTATGACGCGGCTTTCTTT
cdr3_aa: CASSLSTTYDAAFF

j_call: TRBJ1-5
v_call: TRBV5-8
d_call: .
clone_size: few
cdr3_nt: TGTGCCAGCAGCTCTCATCGGCTAAATCAGCCCCAGCATTTT
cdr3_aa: CASSSHRLNQPQHF

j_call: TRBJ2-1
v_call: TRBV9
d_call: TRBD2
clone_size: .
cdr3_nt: TGTGCCAGCAGCGCGGGACTAGCGGACCTTAGCTCCTACAATGAGCAGTTCTTC
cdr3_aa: CASSAGLADLSSYNEQFF

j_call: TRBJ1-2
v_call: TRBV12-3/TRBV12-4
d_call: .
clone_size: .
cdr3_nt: TGTGCCAGCAGTTTTACCATTAACTATGGCTACACCTTC
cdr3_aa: CASSFTINYGYTF

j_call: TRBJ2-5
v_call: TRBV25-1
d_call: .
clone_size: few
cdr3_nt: TGTGCCAGCAGTGAATCCTGGGGGAACCAGGAGACCCAGTACTTC
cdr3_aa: CASSESWGNQETQYF

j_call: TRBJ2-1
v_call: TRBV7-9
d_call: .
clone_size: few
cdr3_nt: TGTGCCAGCAGCCAACGAGATAGGGGGAGCTCCTACAATGAGCAGTTCTTC
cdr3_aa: CASSQRDRGSSYNEQFF

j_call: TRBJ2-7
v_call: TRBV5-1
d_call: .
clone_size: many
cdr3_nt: TGCGCCAGCAGCCTTTCGACAGTTCAGTCGCTCGACGAGCAGTACTTC
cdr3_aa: CASSLSTVQSLDEQYF

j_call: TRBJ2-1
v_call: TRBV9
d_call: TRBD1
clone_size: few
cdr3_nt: TGTGCCAGCAACCGACAGGGGGTCTACAATGAGCAGTTCTTC
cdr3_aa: CASNRQGVYNEQFF

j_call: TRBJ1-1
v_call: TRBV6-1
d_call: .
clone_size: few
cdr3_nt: TGTGCCAGCAGTTATACATGGAGCACTGAAGCTTTCTTT
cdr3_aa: CASSYTWSTEAFF

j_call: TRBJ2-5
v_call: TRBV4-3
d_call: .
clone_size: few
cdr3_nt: TGCGCCAGCAGCCAAGGTTTGGCAGCAACACAAGAGACCCAGTACTTC
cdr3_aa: CASSQGLAATQETQYF

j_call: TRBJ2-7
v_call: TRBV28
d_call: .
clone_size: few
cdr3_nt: TGTGCCAGCAGTTTATCCACTCATCTCGGGGACGAGCAGTACTTC
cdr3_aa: CASSLSTHLGDEQYF

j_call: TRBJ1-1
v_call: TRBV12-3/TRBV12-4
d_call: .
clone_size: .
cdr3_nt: TGTGCCAGCAGTTTTCTTAGCGGGAGGGGCAATGAAGCTTTCTTT
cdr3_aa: CASSFLSGRGNEAFF

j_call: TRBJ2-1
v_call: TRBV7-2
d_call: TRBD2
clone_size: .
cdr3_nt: TGTGCCAGCAGCTTACAACTAGCGGGAGGCAATGAGCAGTTCTTC
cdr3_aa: CASSLQLAGGNEQFF

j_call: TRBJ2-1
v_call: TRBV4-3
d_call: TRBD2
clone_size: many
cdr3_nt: TGCGCCAGCAGCCAAGATCGCCTGGCGGGAGGGTCGAATGAGCAGTTCTTC
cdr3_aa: CASSQDRLAGGSNEQFF

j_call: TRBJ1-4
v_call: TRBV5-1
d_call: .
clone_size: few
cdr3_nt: TGCGCCAGCAGCTTGTTGCAGGGGCCTAATGAAAAACTGTTTTTT
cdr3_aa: CASSLLQGPNEKLFF

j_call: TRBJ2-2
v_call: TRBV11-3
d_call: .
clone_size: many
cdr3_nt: TGTGCCAGCAGCTTAAGCGGATATACCGGGGAGCTGTTTTTT
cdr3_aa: CASSLSGYTGELFF

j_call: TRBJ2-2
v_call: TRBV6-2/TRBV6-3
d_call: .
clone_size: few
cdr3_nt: TGTGCCAGCAGTTACCGCTCGATACTTTCCACCGGGGAGCTGTTTTTT
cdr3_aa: CASSYRSILSTGELFF

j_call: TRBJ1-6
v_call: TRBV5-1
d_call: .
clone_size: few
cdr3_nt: TGCGCCAGCAGCTTGGATTTAAGGGGATCGGGTTCACCCCTCCACTTT
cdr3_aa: CASSLDLRGSGSPLHF

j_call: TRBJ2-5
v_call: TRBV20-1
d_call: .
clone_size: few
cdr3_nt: TGCAGTGCTTTAACCGGGACGGAGACCCAGTACTTC
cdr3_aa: CSALTGTETQYF

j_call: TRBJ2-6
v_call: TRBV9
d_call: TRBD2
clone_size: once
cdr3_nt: TGTGCCAGCAGCGCCAGCGGGATTACTGAATTTGGTGGGGCCAACGTCCTGACTTTC
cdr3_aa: CASSASGITEFGGANVLTF

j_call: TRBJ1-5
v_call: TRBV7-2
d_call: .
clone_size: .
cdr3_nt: TGTGCCAGCAAGCAGTGGCCAGATAGCAATCAGCCCCAGCATTTT
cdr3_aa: CASKQWPDSNQPQHF

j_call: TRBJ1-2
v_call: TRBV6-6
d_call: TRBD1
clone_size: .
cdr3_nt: TGTGCCAGCAGTTACCAGGGGGCTAGGTTGTATGGCTACACCTTC
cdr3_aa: CASSYQGARLYGYTF

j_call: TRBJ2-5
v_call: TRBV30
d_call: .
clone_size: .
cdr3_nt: TGTGCCTGGAGCCCCGGGGGCTCACGGGAGACCCAGTACTTC
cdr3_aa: CAWSPGGSRETQYF

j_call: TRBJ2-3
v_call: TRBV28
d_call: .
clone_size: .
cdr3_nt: TGTGCCAGCAGACTGGGGTGGGATACGCAGTATTTT
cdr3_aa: CASRLGWDTQYF

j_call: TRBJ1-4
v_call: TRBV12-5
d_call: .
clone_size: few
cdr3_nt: TGTGCTAGTGGTCAAACAAGTCTCAATGAAAAACTGTTTTTT
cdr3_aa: CASGQTSLNEKLFF

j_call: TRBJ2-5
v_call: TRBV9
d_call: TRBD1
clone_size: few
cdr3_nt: TGTGCCAGCAGCGTAGACAGGGGTCTTGAGACCCAGTACTTC
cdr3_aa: CASSVDRGLETQYF

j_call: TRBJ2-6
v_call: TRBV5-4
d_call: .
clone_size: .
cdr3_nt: TGTGCCAGCAGCTTGGCATCGGTCTCTGGGGCCAACGTCCTGACTTTC
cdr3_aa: CASSLASVSGANVLTF

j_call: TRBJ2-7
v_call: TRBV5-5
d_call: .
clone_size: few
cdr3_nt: TGTGCCAGCAGCCTTTGGGGGGGCCTTGAGGAGCAGTACTTC
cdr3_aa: CASSLWGGLEEQYF

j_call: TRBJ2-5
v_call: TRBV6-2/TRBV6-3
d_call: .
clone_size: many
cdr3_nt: TGTGCCAGCAGTTACTGGGGGCAAGAGACCCAGTACTTC
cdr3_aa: CASSYWGQETQYF

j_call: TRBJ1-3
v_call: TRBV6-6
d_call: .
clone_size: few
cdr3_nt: TGTGCCAGCAGTTACTCGATTTCGTCACCCGGAAACACCATATATTTT
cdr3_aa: CASSYSISSPGNTIYF

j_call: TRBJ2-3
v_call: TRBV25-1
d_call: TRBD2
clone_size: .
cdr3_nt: TGTGCCAGCAGTGGGACGGGAGGAGTGGATACGCAGTATTTT
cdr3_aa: CASSGTGGVDTQYF

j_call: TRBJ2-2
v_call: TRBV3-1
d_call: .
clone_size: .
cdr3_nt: TGTGCCAGCAGCCAAGTAGCGGAGGGCACCGGGGAGCTGTTTTTT
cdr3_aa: CASSQVAEGTGELFF